This TCR beta chain came from a study of T cell changes during pregnancy in multiple sclerosis (dated by TCRdb to about 2019). At the level of the whole study: The study examined how the T cell repertoire changed over the course of pregnancy in women with multiple sclerosis.

A remark on this clone: Its specific antigen is unknown. Qualities for individual bases were not recorded, and no much larger clone is one base off.

The library relied on the immunoSEQ multiplex PCR assay. Imported from immuneACCESS, the table was reduced by TCRdb to in-frame sequences with V and J called. These copies leave out some clones; in studies compared against another copy, an unresolved V gene accounts for under half, and the cause of the remainder is not known. The sample has about 48,000 clones on record, around 94% of them singletons. The ten largest clonotypes hold around 0.5% of the sample. The CDR3 goes from the cysteine to the phenylalanine over 17 residues. The CDR3 DNA has 51 bases and is translated from base 1. Trimming at the junction amounts to 3 bases on V and 7 bases on J, and the germline ends lie 25 bases apart. In the germline V gene, CDR1 corresponds to SGDLS and CDR2 to YYNGEE.

This sequence uses TRBV9 and TRBJ2-5; TRBD1 is a possible D gene, resting on 6 matching bases. The TCR was taken from a female donor with multiple sclerosis, enrolled in a pregnancy study. The material sequenced was CD4+ T cells from peripheral blood mononuclear cells, taken in the first trimester of pregnancy. The CDR3: CASSAERWGRPLGTQYF. The DNA sequence follows: TGTGCCAGCAGCGCCGAGAGGTGGGGGCGTCCCCTTGGGACCCAGTACTTC.